The clone carrying this T cell receptor (beta chain) was detected a few times. Its antigen is unknown. From the 5' RACE reads, TCRdb called clonotypes with MiXCR, one entry per CDR3 protein. This sample has about 550,000 distinct CDR3 sequences, with around 22% found just once. This record belongs to a study of identical twins. General study points: There was an excess of low generation probability in the out-of-frame alpha sequences that twins shared.

V gave up 8 bases and J gave up 3 bases, with 23 bases separating them. This CDR3 spans 16 amino acids. Germline CDR1 and CDR2: MNHEY and SMNVEV (reference sequence). The same sample was also studied in work on yellow fever vaccine responses in identical twins.

The TCR comes from a woman younger than 30 in good health. J is TRBJ2-7 and V is TRBV27; weak D call: TRBD2 (5 bases). Material: CD4+ T cells sorted from blood. The DNA of the CDR3 is TGTGCCAGCGCTAGTTTAGCCACCGGGGTCGTCTACGAGCAGTACTTC. This sequence encodes CASASLATGVVYEQYF.